A selection of T cell receptor beta chains follows, all from one sample in a study of cytomegalovirus exposure and HLA in healthy donors. This table comes from immunoSEQ multiplex PCR, and its TCRdb copy is limited to in-frame clones, with some not included. The sample includes roughly 150,000 clones, approximately 82% of them seen just once. The sequenced sample consisted of PBMCs. Receptors were obtained from a man between 18 and 35 years old in good health and CMV-seropositive. Both conserved end residues are part of each CDR3. The D gene is left open where the match is weak. Clone size, where shown, is once, few, many, or a class for clones that have expanded.

J gene,CDR3 length,D gene,V gene,clone size,CDR3 DNA,CDR3 protein
TRBJ2-5,16,TRBD2,TRBV5-4,.,TGTGCCAGCAGCTCTACTAGCGGGAGGTTCCAAGAGACCCAGTACTTC,CASSSTSGRFQETQYF
TRBJ1-5,13,TRBD1,TRBV19,.,TGTGCCAGTGGGGGACAGGGTGGTCAGCCCCAGCATTTT,CASGGQGGQPQHF
TRBJ1-4,16,TRBD1,TRBV27,.,TGTGCCAGCAGTTTCTCGACCGGGACAGGGGTTGAAAAACTGTTTTTT,CASSFSTGTGVEKLFF
TRBJ2-7,12,.,TRBV6-5,.,TGTGCCAGCCGTGACATAGCCTACGAGCAGTACTTC,CASRDIAYEQYF
TRBJ2-2,15,TRBD1,TRBV6-1,.,TGTGCCAGCAGTCCGGGACAGGGCTTCACCGGGGAGCTGTTTTTT,CASSPGQGFTGELFF
TRBJ2-1,12,.,TRBV5-4,.,TGTGCCAGCAGCTTGCTATACAATGAGCAGTTCTTC,CASSLLYNEQFF
TRBJ2-7,14,.,TRBV10-3,.,TGTGCCATCAGTGAGTCCCAGGGAAACAGCGAGCAGTACTTC,CAISESQGNSEQYF
TRBJ2-5,16,TRBD1,TRBV30,.,TGTGCCTGGAGGGGGAACCAGGGGGCCACCGTGATGGCCCAGTACTTC,CAWRGNQGATVMAQYF
TRBJ2-1,13,.,TRBV7-3,few,TGTGCCAGCAGCCGGGGCTCCTACAATGAGCAGTTCTTC,CASSRGSYNEQFF
TRBJ2-1,12,TRBD2,TRBV6-4,.,TGTGCCAGCAGTGAAGGGACTAACGAGCAGTTCTTC,CASSEGTNEQFF
TRBJ1-2,13,TRBD1,TRBV29-1,.,TGCAGCGTTCCGAGGACAGGGAGCTATGGCTACACCTTC,CSVPRTGSYGYTF
TRBJ2-7,16,.,TRBV4-2,.,TGTGCCAGCAGCCAAGTCGGGATTGAGGAAACCTACGAGCAGTACTTC,CASSQVGIEETYEQYF
TRBJ2-7,14,.,TRBV18,.,TGTGCCAGCTCCCCTCCGGGAAGGGTAGCATGGCAGTACTTC,CASSPPGRVAWQYF
TRBJ2-2,15,TRBD1,TRBV5-4,once,TGTGCCAGCAGCGAAGGGACAGAGTACACCGGGGAGCTGTTTTTT,CASSEGTEYTGELFF
TRBJ1-2,12,TRBD1,TRBV2,.,TGTGCCAGCAGTTATACAGGGGGTGGCTACACCTTC,CASSYTGGGYTF
TRBJ2-1,15,.,TRBV27,.,TGTGCCAGCAGTTTAGAAGGACAGAGCTACAATGAGCAGTTCTTC,CASSLEGQSYNEQFF
TRBJ2-5,15,.,TRBV5-1,.,TGCGCCAGCAGCTTGGCGGGGACAAGGCTGGAGACCCAGTACTTC,CASSLAGTRLETQYF
TRBJ2-7,15,TRBD1,TRBV7-2,few,TGTGCCAGCAGACCTTCCGGGACAGTTTTCTACGAGCAGTACTTC,CASRPSGTVFYEQYF
TRBJ2-7,14,TRBD1,TRBV7-9,few,TGTGCCAGCAGCTTAACGGACAGGGACGGCGAGCAGTACTTC,CASSLTDRDGEQYF
TRBJ2-1,13,TRBD1,TRBV25-1,.,TGTGCCAGCACCCTGACAGGGGTAGTTGAGCAGTTCTTC,CASTLTGVVEQFF
TRBJ2-7,14,TRBD2,TRBV5-1,.,TGCGCCAGCAGCTTGGGGCTAGCGGTCTACGAGCAGTACTTC,CASSLGLAVYEQYF
TRBJ2-1,16,TRBD2,TRBV18,.,TGTGCCAGCTCACCCCGACTAGCGGGAGGTTACAATGAGCAGTTCTTC,CASSPRLAGGYNEQFF
TRBJ1-2,11,.,TRBV30,few,TGTGCCTGGATGAGGGGGTACGGCTACACCTTC,CAWMRGYGYTF
TRBJ2-7,17,TRBD2,TRBV28,.,TGTGCCAGCAGTTTATTGGGGACTAGCGGTTTAACCTACGAGCAGTACTTC,CASSLLGTSGLTYEQYF
TRBJ2-1,13,.,TRBV5-5,.,TGTGCCAGCAGCCTACCAGGCGTTAGTGAGCAGTTCTTC,CASSLPGVSEQFF
TRBJ1-2,11,.,TRBV20-1,.,TGCGTTATACAGGGTAACTATGGCTACACCTTC,CVIQGNYGYTF
TRBJ2-3,14,TRBD2,TRBV10-1,.,TGCGCCAGCAGTCCCAGCGGGAGGACAGATACGCAGTATTTT,CASSPSGRTDTQYF
TRBJ2-1,15,.,TRBV27,.,TGTGCCAGCAGTATGCAGGCCACCCCCACTAATGAGCAGTTCTTC,CASSMQATPTNEQFF
TRBJ2-3,13,.,TRBV5-6,once,TGTGCCAGCACGGGGGAGGTCGGAGATACGCAGTATTTT,CASTGEVGDTQYF
TRBJ2-1,16,TRBD2,TRBV6-6,.,TGTGCCACCCAAGGACTAGCGGGTACCTCCTACAATGAGCAGTTCTTC,CATQGLAGTSYNEQFF
TRBJ2-7,13,TRBD2,TRBV29-1,.,TGCAGCGCTCACCGCGGGAGTCCCTACGAGCAGTACTTC,CSAHRGSPYEQYF
TRBJ2-5,15,TRBD1,TRBV4-2,.,TGTGCCAGCAGCCGACAGGGGGCGCGGGAAGAGACCCAGTACTTC,CASSRQGAREETQYF
TRBJ2-7,15,TRBD1,TRBV15,.,TGTGCCACCAGCAAAACCGGGACAGCCACCTTTGGGCAGTACTTC,CATSKTGTATFGQYF
TRBJ2-7,13,.,TRBV19,.,TGTGCCAGTAGCGGGGGATGGGCCTACGAGCAGTACTTC,CASSGGWAYEQYF
TRBJ2-7,13,TRBD1,TRBV27,.,TGTGCCAGCAGTCCGGGACAGGGCTACGAGCAGTACTTC,CASSPGQGYEQYF
TRBJ1-1,11,TRBD1,TRBV6-5,few,TGTGCCAGCAGTCAACAGGGGAGAGCTTTCTTT,CASSQQGRAFF
TRBJ2-1,15,.,TRBV7-9,.,TGTGCCAGCAGCTTAGCGGGAGGCCCCTACAATGAGCAGTTCTTC,CASSLAGGPYNEQFF
TRBJ2-7,14,.,TRBV19,few,TGTGCCAGTAGTCCATATGGACAGGGAGGGGAGCAGTACTTC,CASSPYGQGGEQYF
TRBJ2-7,13,.,TRBV27,.,TGTGCCAGCAGTACCCTAGTGGGCTACGAGCAGTACTTC,CASSTLVGYEQYF
TRBJ1-2,17,TRBD1,TRBV28,.,TGTGCCAGCAGTTCGTGGACAGGGGATAGTATGAACTATGGCTACACCTTC,CASSSWTGDSMNYGYTF
TRBJ2-3,15,TRBD1,TRBV6-5,few,TGTGCCAGCAGGTTGGACAGGGGGTCTGCAGATACGCAGTATTTT,CASRLDRGSADTQYF
TRBJ2-3,14,.,TRBV7-8,.,TGTGCCAGCAGCTTAGTGGGGGCCACAGATACGCAGTATTTT,CASSLVGATDTQYF
TRBJ2-7,16,.,TRBV6-5,.,TGTGCCAGCAGTTCGTTTCGGGGTTTTAGCTCCTACGAGCAGTACTTC,CASSSFRGFSSYEQYF
TRBJ2-1,15,TRBD2,TRBV4-2,.,TGTGCCAGCAGCCCTGGACTAGCTAAGGACAATGAGCAGTTCTTC,CASSPGLAKDNEQFF
TRBJ2-2,14,TRBD2,TRBV7-9,.,TGTGCCAGCATGACTAGCGGGAGGAACGGGGAGCTGTTTTTT,CASMTSGRNGELFF
TRBJ2-7,14,.,TRBV30,.,TGTGCCTGGGGGGGCGTCGAGGCTCTCTACGAGCAGTACTTC,CAWGGVEALYEQYF
TRBJ1-4,15,.,TRBV2,.,TGTGCCAGCATTAGGAGCAACGGGGGAAATGAAAAACTGTTTTTT,CASIRSNGGNEKLFF
TRBJ1-1,12,.,TRBV5-5,.,TGTGCCAGCAGCTTGCGGGCGGGTGAAGCTTTCTTT,CASSLRAGEAFF
TRBJ2-1,18,TRBD2,TRBV5-4,.,TGTGCCAGCAGCCGAGGGAATCTGGGACTAGTCGGCTTCAATGAGCAGTTCTTC,CASSRGNLGLVGFNEQFF
TRBJ2-7,13,.,TRBV19,.,TGTGCCAGTAGTATAGTCCTAGCCTCCGAGCAGTACTTC,CASSIVLASEQYF